This entry lists 10 T cell receptor beta chains sequenced from one sample in a study of shared clonotypes between healthy human individuals. Clones were sequenced by immunoSEQ multiplex PCR, and TCRdb holds only the in-frame ones, with some missing. The sample lists roughly 1,500,000 clones; around 98% were seen once. The specimen sequenced was naive CD4+ T cells sorted from blood. The sample's subset: CD45RA+ positively selected. Every receptor here comes from a man under 40 in good health.

V and J are TRBV18 and TRBJ2-1; the D gene is possibly TRBD2 (6 bases). This CDR3 contains 13 residues. With 6 bases removed from V and 4 bases from J, the gap between germline ends came to 10 bases. From germline, CDR1 is KGHSH and CDR2 LQKENI. The CDR3 DNA sequence: TGTGCCAGCTCCGGGGCGGGATACAATGAGCAGTTCTTC. It yields the protein CASSGAGYNEQFF.

This chain joins TRBV6-5 and TRBJ1-2; D perhaps matches TRBD1 (5 bases). The V end lost 4 bases, the J end lost 5 bases, and 8 bases lay between the germline ends. This CDR3 region has 12 residues. The germline V gene encodes CDR1 MNHEY and CDR2 SVGAGI. The CDR3 reads CASSWGSYGYTF. The CDR3 region has the DNA TGTGCCAGCAGTTGGGGGAGTTATGGCTACACCTTC.

The DNA for the CDR3 is TGTGCCAGCAGCTTGACTAGCGGGAACTCCGGGCTCATGGGGGAGCAGTACTTC. It yields the protein CASSLTSGNSGLMGEQYF. The chain links TRBV5-6 to TRBJ2-7; 10 bases line up with TRBD2. Germline CDR1 SGHDT, CDR2 YYEEEE. This CDR3 is 18 amino acids long. J was trimmed by 7 bases and V by 1 base; bases with no gene match: 17.

V and J are TRBV27 and TRBJ1-1; no clear D. V dropped 0 bases and J dropped 0 bases, with 8 bases sitting between them. The CDR3 is 15 residues long. The germline gives CDR1 MNHEY, CDR2 SMNVEV (reference sequence). CDR3 DNA: TGTGCCAGCAGTTTATCGAGTGGGGTGAACACTGAAGCTTTCTTT. It specifies CASSLSSGVNTEAFF.

The chain couples TRBV18 to TRBJ2-3, with a possible D match to TRBD1 (5 bases). Trimming stripped 3 bases from V and 5 bases from J, with 18 bases between. Germline CDR1 is KGHSH and CDR2 is LQKENI. The CDR3 is made up of 16 amino acids. The CDR3 is CASSPQTALLLDTQYF. CDR3 sequence (DNA): TGTGCCAGCTCACCCCAGACAGCCCTGCTGTTAGATACGCAGTATTTT.

The chain links TRBV10-2 to TRBJ2-7; no clear D. The V gene lost 1 base and the J gene lost 3 bases, with 4 bases spanning the gap. This CDR3 contains 12 residues. Germline V gene lookup returns CDR1 WSHSY and CDR2 SAAADI. The CDR3 DNA follows: TGCGCCAGCAGTGAGTTCCGCTACGAGCAGTACTTC. Amino acid sequence: CASSEFRYEQYF.

This chain uses TRBV11-2 with TRBJ1-4; D is unresolved. Germline lookup yields CDR1 SGHAT and CDR2 FQNNGV. The CDR3 loop spans 16 amino acids. V was pared by 1 base and J by 3 bases, with 12 bases between. CDR3 sequence (DNA): TGTGCCAGCAGCTTAGGTATCCTGGCGGCTAATGAAAAACTGTTTTTT. It encodes CASSLGILAANEKLFF. Looking up the rest from reference TRBV11-2 and TRBJ1-4 gives the full variable domain: EAGVAQSPRYKIIEKRQSVAFWCNPISGHATLYWYQQILGQGPKLLIQFQNNGVVDDSQLPKDRFSAERLKGVDSTLKIQPAKLEDSAVYLCASSLGILAANEKLFFGSGTQLSVL.

Regarding this clone: A junction end diverges from the germline sequence, so it may reflect a read error. CDR3 region: CASSLVAYAEASF. CDR3 sequence (DNA): TGTGCCAGCAGCCTAGTAGCATACGCTGAAGCTTCCTTT. The chain has TRBV14 and TRBJ1-1; D not resolved. The CDR3 sequence is 13 residues long. From germline, CDR1 is SGHDN and CDR2 FVKESK.

The rearrangement links TRBV5-1 to TRBJ2-1; D perhaps matches TRBD1 (6 bases). This CDR3 is 16 amino acids long. Germline CDR1 SGHRS, CDR2 YFSETQ. The germline V and J ends were trimmed by 2 bases and 2 bases, with 14 bases remaining between them. The chain's CDR3 is CASSFTTGMPYNEQFF. CDR3 DNA sequence: TGCGCCAGCAGCTTCACTACAGGGATGCCCTACAATGAGCAGTTCTTC.

This chain connects TRBV4-2 to TRBJ2-1, with a possible D match to TRBD2 (5 bases). The CDR3 is 19 amino acids. The V gene's germline CDR1 is LGHNA and CDR2 YNFKEQ. V lost 1 base and J lost 0, with 19 bases in between. The chain's CDR3 is CASSQVQGAALSSYNEQFF. The CDR3 DNA follows: TGTGCCAGCAGCCAAGTTCAAGGAGCGGCCCTAAGCTCCTACAATGAGCAGTTCTTC.